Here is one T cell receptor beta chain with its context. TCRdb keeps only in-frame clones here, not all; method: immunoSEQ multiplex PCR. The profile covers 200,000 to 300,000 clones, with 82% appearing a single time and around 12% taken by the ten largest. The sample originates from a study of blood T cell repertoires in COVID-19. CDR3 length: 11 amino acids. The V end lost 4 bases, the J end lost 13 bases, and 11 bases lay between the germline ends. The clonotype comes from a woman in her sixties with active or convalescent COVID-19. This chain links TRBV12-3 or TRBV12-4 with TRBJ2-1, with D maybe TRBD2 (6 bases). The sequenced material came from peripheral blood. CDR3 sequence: CASSWGTFQFF. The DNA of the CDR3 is TGTGCCAGCAGTTGGGGGACTTTTCAGTTCTTC.